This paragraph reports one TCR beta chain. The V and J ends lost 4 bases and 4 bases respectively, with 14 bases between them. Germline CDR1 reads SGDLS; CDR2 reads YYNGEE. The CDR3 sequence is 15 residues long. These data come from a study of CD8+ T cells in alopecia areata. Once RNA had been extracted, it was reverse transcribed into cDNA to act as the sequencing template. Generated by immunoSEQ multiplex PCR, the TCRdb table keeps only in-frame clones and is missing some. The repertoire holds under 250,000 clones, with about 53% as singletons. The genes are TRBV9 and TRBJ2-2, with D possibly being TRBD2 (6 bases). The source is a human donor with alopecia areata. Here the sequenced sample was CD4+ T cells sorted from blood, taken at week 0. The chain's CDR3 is CASSPPAGRTGELFF. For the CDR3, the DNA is TGTGCCAGCAGCCCCCCTGCGGGACGCACCGGGGAGCTGTTTTTT.